Listed below are T cell receptor beta chains from one sample, sequenced in a study of shared clonotypes between healthy human individuals. The repertoire was sequenced with immunoSEQ multiplex PCR; TCRdb's copy has only in-frame clones and lacks some. The sample contains roughly 2.6 million clones, 90% to 95% of which appear only once. The sample consisted of naive CD4+ T cells sorted from blood. The receptors stem from a man younger than 35 in good health. Both conserved end residues are part of each CDR3. A D gene is named only where the DNA matches it firmly. Clone size is stated in some rows and not others, as once, few, many or a class when expanded.

CDR3 DNA: TGCGCCAGCAGCCAAGGGGGGTTCAGCAATTCACCCCTCCACTTT
CDR3 protein: CASSQGGFSNSPLHF
D gene: -
J gene: TRBJ1-6
V gene: TRBV4-3
clone size: -

CDR3 DNA: TGTGCCAGAACCTTGGAGGGACAGGGGGCCGATGAGCAGTTCTTC
CDR3 protein: CARTLEGQGADEQFF
D gene: -
J gene: TRBJ2-1
V gene: TRBV7-5
clone size: -

CDR3 DNA: TGTGCCTGGAGTGTCCGGGACAGGGGCTTTGTTACTGAAGCTTTCTTT
CDR3 protein: CAWSVRDRGFVTEAFF
D gene: TRBD1
J gene: TRBJ1-1
V gene: TRBV30
clone size: -

CDR3 DNA: TGCGCCAGCAGCTTGGCAGGGACCGGGTACACTGAAGCTTTCTTT
CDR3 protein: CASSLAGTGYTEAFF
D gene: -
J gene: TRBJ1-1
V gene: TRBV5-1
clone size: -

CDR3 DNA: TGTGCCAGCAGCTTGCCTGGAAGTTCACCCCTCCACTTT
CDR3 protein: CASSLPGSSPLHF
D gene: -
J gene: TRBJ1-6
V gene: TRBV5-4
clone size: once

CDR3 DNA: TGTGCCAGCAGTCAAGACAGGGCAACTAATGAAAAACTGTTTTTT
CDR3 protein: CASSQDRATNEKLFF
D gene: TRBD1
J gene: TRBJ1-4
V gene: TRBV6-5
clone size: -

CDR3 DNA: TGTGCCAGCACCGAGGGGGCGAATTACAATGAGCAGTTCTTC
CDR3 protein: CASTEGANYNEQFF
D gene: TRBD1
J gene: TRBJ2-1
V gene: TRBV28
clone size: -

CDR3 DNA: TGTGCCAGCAGTGAAGCTACACATCCCTCCTACGAGCAGTACTTC
CDR3 protein: CASSEATHPSYEQYF
D gene: -
J gene: TRBJ2-7
V gene: TRBV6-1
clone size: -

CDR3 DNA: TGTGCCATCACCGGGACAGACGGCTATGGCTACACCTTC
CDR3 protein: CAITGTDGYGYTF
D gene: TRBD1
J gene: TRBJ1-2
V gene: TRBV10-3
clone size: -

CDR3 DNA: TGTGCCACCAGCAGAGATTGGGGACAGCTCCCTGGGACCTATGGCTACACCTTC
CDR3 protein: CATSRDWGQLPGTYGYTF
D gene: TRBD1
J gene: TRBJ1-2
V gene: TRBV15
clone size: -

CDR3 DNA: TGTGCCAGCAGCTTAGATGGCCGGGCGAACACTGAAGCTTTCTTT
CDR3 protein: CASSLDGRANTEAFF
D gene: -
J gene: TRBJ1-1
V gene: TRBV11-2
clone size: -

CDR3 DNA: TGTGCCAGTAGTTTCGGGACGGGGAATCTACGCTATGGCTACACCTTC
CDR3 protein: CASSFGTGNLRYGYTF
D gene: -
J gene: TRBJ1-2
V gene: TRBV19
clone size: -

CDR3 DNA: TGTGCCAGCAGTACCGGGACAGGGGTACACACCGGGGAGCTGTTTTTT
CDR3 protein: CASSTGTGVHTGELFF
D gene: TRBD1
J gene: TRBJ2-2
V gene: TRBV6-6
clone size: -

CDR3 DNA: TGTGCCAGCTCACGCTCCGGGAGAGTGCCTTACGAGCAGTACTTC
CDR3 protein: CASSRSGRVPYEQYF
D gene: -
J gene: TRBJ2-7
V gene: TRBV18
clone size: -